This TCR beta chain was sequenced in a study of cytomegalovirus exposure and HLA in healthy donors. Overall study results and limits: CMV serostatus was the sole immune exposure information available. One later analysis reportedly identified an Asian-associated ancestry cluster that showed fewer N-insertions than the approximately 700-donor mean.

As concerns this clone: Its matching antigen is unknown.

In the PCR, 60 Vbeta and 13 Jbeta primers were used. Clones were sequenced by immunoSEQ multiplex PCR, and TCRdb holds only the in-frame ones, with some missing. This table holds over 95,000 clones, about three quarters found once. Trimming pared 8 bases from V and 8 bases from J, leaving 12 bases between. CDR1 and CDR2 from the germline V gene are DFQATT and SNEGSKA (reference sequence). The CDR3 extends over 10 amino acids. Sequencing was done on a sample of PBMCs. The V and J genes are TRBV20-1 and TRBJ1-2, with D maybe TRBD1 (5 bases). This clonotype was obtained from a woman between 40 and 55 years old in good health and CMV-seropositive. DNA for the CDR3: TGCAGTCTCGGGGGACCGGGCTACACCTTC. Its translation: CSLGGPGYTF.